A selection of T cell receptor beta chains follows, all from one sample in a study of T-cell memory formation after mild COVID-19. One entry per CDR3 protein results from TCRdb running MiXCR on the 5' RACE reads. The sample lists some 330,000 distinct CDR3 sequences, around a fifth seen once, with 9.5% to 15% in the top ten. The sequenced sample was PBMCs or a T cell subset sorted from them (not recorded which). All receptors derive from an adult woman who had mild COVID-19 (a few samples of this study predate the infection). Cell type and time point are not known. Both conserved end residues are part of each CDR3. Fields, in order: CDR3 length, J gene, V gene, CDR3 protein.

13	TRBJ2-7	TRBV2	CASSEALSYEQYF
16	TRBJ1-4	TRBV4-3	CASSQGGTAANEKLFF
14	TRBJ2-5	TRBV18	CASSLHRGKETQYF
15	TRBJ1-6	TRBV27	CASSHGTGWGSPLHF
14	TRBJ1-3	TRBV20-1	CSALDRGSGNTIYF
15	TRBJ2-7	TRBV7-2	CASSLGGRGSYEQYF
15	TRBJ2-3	TRBV7-3	CASSHERGLTDTQYF
12	TRBJ1-1	TRBV6-5	CASSPRTGPTFF
15	TRBJ2-3	TRBV3-1	CASSHRLTSTDTQYF
14	TRBJ2-3	TRBV4-1	CASRQGAATDTQYF
16	TRBJ1-4	TRBV5-1	CASSLAPVEGSEKLFF
14	TRBJ1-2	TRBV5-5	CASSLGGIGYGYTF
14	TRBJ1-1	TRBV6-5	CASSYSTGQTEAFF
14	TRBJ1-5	TRBV19	CASSTFLQGQPQHF
15	TRBJ2-7	TRBV10-3	CAISETTGKSNEQYF
14	TRBJ2-7	TRBV27	CASRLTGGRGEQYF
13	TRBJ2-7	TRBV7-9	CASSPMKGYEQYF
15	TRBJ2-2	TRBV5-1	CASSIEDPNTGELFF
11	TRBJ2-1	TRBV3-1	CASSQDLGQFF
15	TRBJ2-3	TRBV7-2	CASSLWGLYTDTQYF
13	TRBJ2-7	TRBV7-7	CASSFNTGAEQYF
15	TRBJ2-2	TRBV6-2/TRBV6-3	CASSYSTGTTGELFF
14	TRBJ2-1	TRBV15	CATSRDSVLNEQFF
16	TRBJ1-1	TRBV9	CASSVSGTPLNTEAFF
15	TRBJ2-7	TRBV12-3/TRBV12-4	CASSLIGTSGYEQYF
16	TRBJ2-5	TRBV4-2	CASSRGTSGFQETQYF
14	TRBJ2-1	TRBV5-1	CASSLAGGPNEQFF
15	TRBJ1-1	TRBV7-6	CASSLGTTVNTEAFF
19	TRBJ1-2	TRBV6-6	CASSYAAVGGLVLVYGYTF
14	TRBJ1-6	TRBV4-1	CASSQGFGTGALHF
15	TRBJ2-3	TRBV6-1	CASSEGGGSTDTQYF
15	TRBJ2-1	TRBV27	CASTGWGPTYNEQFF
13	TRBJ2-1	TRBV6-5	CASMGRVHNEQFF
19	TRBJ1-4	TRBV12-3/TRBV12-4	CASSFVGNTLPPRVEKLFF
20	TRBJ2-3	TRBV4-2	CASSQDPPLPSVREEDTQYF
14	TRBJ1-4	TRBV7-9	CASSLEWANEKLFF
12	TRBJ2-1	TRBV20-1	CSLGSSYNEQFF
15	TRBJ2-1	TRBV20-1	CSARQRASSYNEQFF
15	TRBJ2-7	TRBV7-6	CASSPRTSGSDEQYF
12	TRBJ2-3	TRBV5-1	CASAATTDTQYF
15	TRBJ2-7	TRBV7-6	CASSSRPMRAYEQYF
11	TRBJ1-1	TRBV20-1	CSARGLGEAFF
15	TRBJ2-1	TRBV7-3	CASSSRDSKYNEQFF
17	TRBJ2-7	TRBV10-3	CAISESRKGTELYEQYF
14	TRBJ1-2	TRBV7-6	CASSPRGNNYGYTF
13	TRBJ2-5	TRBV7-2	CASSLGGRETQYF
16	TRBJ2-3	TRBV3-1	CASSRLAGLNTDTQYF
12	TRBJ1-1	TRBV5-8	CASSYQVTEAFF
14	TRBJ1-2	TRBV7-2	CASSPSATNYGYTF
19	TRBJ2-3	TRBV3-1	CASSHRRTSGTVVPDTQYF
14	TRBJ1-1	TRBV7-8	CASSSQDRVAEAFF
11	TRBJ1-1	TRBV20-1	CSARGDSEAFF
14	TRBJ1-2	TRBV5-6	CASSLKGVNYGYTF
14	TRBJ2-7	TRBV12-3/TRBV12-4	CASSPGQGTYEQYF